This T cell receptor (beta chain) derives from a study of blood T cell repertoires in COVID-19. Looking at the study overall: Some COVID-19 samples were acute and others convalescent; all came from the United States, Italy and Spain. PBMCs, B-cell-depleted T cells, or T cells were the source of the cDNA or gDNA that made up the material.

Profiling relied on immunoSEQ multiplex PCR, and the TCRdb table lists in-frame clones only, not all of them. In the table there are 80,000 to 95,000 clones, 65% to 85% of which are singletons. Between the trimmed V and J ends, which lost 4 bases and 6 bases, there was a span of 30 bases. Germline values: CDR1 LNHDA, CDR2 SQIVND (reference sequence). The CDR3 runs to 20 residues. The sequence was obtained from an elderly man with active or convalescent COVID-19. Specimen: peripheral blood. The J gene is TRBJ2-2, the V gene TRBV19; weak D call: TRBD1 (6 bases). The DNA of the CDR3 is TGTGCCAGTAGTACCCCTTCGACAGGCTGGGTGAGGAGCCTCTCCGGGGAGCTGTTTTTT. Its translation: CASSTPSTGWVRSLSGELFF.